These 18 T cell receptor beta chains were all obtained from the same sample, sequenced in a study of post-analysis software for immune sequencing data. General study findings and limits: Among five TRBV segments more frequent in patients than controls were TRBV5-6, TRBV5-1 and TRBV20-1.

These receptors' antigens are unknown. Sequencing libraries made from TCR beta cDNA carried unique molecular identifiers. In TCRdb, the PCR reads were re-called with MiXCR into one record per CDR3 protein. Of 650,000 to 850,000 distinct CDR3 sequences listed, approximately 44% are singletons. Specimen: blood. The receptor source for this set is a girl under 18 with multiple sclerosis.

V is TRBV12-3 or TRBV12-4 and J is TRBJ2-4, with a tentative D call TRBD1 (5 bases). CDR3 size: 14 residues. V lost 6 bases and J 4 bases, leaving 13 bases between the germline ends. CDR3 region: CASRSTRGKNIQYF. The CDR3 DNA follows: TGTGCCAGCAGATCCACAAGGGGTAAAAACATTCAGTACTTC.

This CDR3 reads CASSQDPPAVDTQYF. The CDR3 DNA sequence: TGCGCCAGCAGCCAGGACCCGCCGGCTGTGGATACGCAGTATTTT. The chain links TRBV4-1 to TRBJ2-3; D unresolved. The CDR3 runs to 15 residues. The ends were cut back, 3 bases at V and 6 bases at J, with 16 bases in the middle. From germline, CDR1 is MGHRA and CDR2 YSYEKL.

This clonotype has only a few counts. Here the CDR3 reads CASSLAPTSGRSIEQFF. For the CDR3, the DNA is TGTGCCAGCAGCTTAGCACCGACTAGCGGGAGGAGTATTGAGCAGTTCTTC. V gene TRBV7-8 combines with J gene TRBJ2-1; 13 bases map to TRBD2. V was pared by 0 bases and J by 9 bases, with 8 bases of the junction left unmatched. Germline V CDR1 and CDR2: SGHVS, FQNEAQ. The CDR3 spans 17 residues.

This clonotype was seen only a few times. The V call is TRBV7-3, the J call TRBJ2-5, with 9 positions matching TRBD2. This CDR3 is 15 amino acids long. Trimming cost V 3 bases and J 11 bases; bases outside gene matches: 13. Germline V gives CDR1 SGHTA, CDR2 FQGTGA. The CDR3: CASSLAGGPYNEQYF. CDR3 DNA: TGTGCCAGCAGCTTGGCGGGAGGGCCGTACAATGAGCAGTACTTC. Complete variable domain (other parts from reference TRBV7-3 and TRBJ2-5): GAGVSQTPSNKVTEKGKYVELRCDPISGHTALYWYRQSLGQGPEFLIYFQGTGAADDSGLPNDRFFAVRPEGSVSTLKIQRTERGDSAVYLCASSLAGGPYNEQYFGPGTRLLVL.

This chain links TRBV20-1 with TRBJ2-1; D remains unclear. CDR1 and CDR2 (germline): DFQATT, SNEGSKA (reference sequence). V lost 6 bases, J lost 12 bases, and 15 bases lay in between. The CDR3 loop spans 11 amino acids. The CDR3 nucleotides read TGCAGTGCGATAACGGTGGAAGGGCAGTTCTTC. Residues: CSAITVEGQFF.

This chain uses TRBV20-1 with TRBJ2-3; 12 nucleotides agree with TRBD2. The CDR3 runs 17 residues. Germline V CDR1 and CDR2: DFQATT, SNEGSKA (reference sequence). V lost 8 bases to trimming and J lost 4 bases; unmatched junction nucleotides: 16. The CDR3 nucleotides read TGCAGTCCCCTTACCGGCCCTAGCGGGAGGGGTTCAGATACGCAGTATTTT. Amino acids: CSPLTGPSGRGSDTQYF.

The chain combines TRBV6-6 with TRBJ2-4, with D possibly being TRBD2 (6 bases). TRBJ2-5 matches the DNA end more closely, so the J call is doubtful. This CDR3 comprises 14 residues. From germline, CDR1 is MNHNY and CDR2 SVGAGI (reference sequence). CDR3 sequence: CASMSLRGQETQYF. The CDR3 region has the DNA TGTGCCAGCATGTCGTTGCGGGGTCAAGAGACCCAGTACTTC.

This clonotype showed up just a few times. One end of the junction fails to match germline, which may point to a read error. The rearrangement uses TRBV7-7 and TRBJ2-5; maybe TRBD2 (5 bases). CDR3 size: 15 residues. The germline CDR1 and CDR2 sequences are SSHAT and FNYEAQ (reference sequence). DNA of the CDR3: TGTGCTAGCAGCCAAGGCGTTGGCGGGCGGGAGACCCAGTACTTC. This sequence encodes CASSQGVGGRETQYF.

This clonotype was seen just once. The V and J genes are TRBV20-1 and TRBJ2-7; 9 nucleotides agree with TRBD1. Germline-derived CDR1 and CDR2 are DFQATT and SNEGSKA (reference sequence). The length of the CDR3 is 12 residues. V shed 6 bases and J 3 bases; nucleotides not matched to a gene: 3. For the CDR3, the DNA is TGCAGTGCCCGGACAGGGGTCTACGAGCAGTACTTC. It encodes CSARTGVYEQYF.

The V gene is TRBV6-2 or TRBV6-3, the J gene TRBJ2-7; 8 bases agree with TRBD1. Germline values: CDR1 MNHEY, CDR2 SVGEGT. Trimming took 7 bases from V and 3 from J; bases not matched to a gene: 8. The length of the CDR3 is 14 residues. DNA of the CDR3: TGTGCCAGCACTCCTGACAGGGGTGGCTACGAGCAGTACTTC. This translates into CASTPDRGGYEQYF.

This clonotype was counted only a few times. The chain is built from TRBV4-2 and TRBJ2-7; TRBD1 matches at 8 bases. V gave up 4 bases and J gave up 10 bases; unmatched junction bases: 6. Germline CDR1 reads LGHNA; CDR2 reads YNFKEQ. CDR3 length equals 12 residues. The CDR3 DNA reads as TGTGCCAGCAGCCCCGGACAGGGAACCCAGTACTTC. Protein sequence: CASSPGQGTQYF.

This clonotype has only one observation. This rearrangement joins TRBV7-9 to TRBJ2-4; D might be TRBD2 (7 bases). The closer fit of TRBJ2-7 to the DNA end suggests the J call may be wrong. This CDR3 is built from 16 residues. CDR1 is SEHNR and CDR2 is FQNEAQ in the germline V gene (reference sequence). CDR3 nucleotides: TGTGCCAGCAGCTTAAAGGGGGGGGACTTTCCCTACGAGCAGTACTTC. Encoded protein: CASSLKGGDFPYEQYF.

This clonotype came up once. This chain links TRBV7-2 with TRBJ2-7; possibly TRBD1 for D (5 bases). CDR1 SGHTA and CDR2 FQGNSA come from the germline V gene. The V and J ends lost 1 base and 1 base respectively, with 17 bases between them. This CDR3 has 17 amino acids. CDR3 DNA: TGTGCCAGCAGCTTAGGGCCGCTTGGTCAGGGATCCTACGAGCAGTACTTC. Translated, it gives CASSLGPLGQGSYEQYF.

The chain's CDR3 is CSARNRGNNEQFF. CDR3 DNA: TGCAGTGCTAGAAACAGGGGAAACAATGAGCAGTTCTTC. The chain couples TRBV20-1 to TRBJ2-1, with 7 bases fitting TRBD1. After removal of 2 bases from V and 5 bases from J, the junction contained 3 bases not matched to a gene. Per the germline V gene, CDR1 is DFQATT and CDR2 is SNEGSKA (reference sequence). The CDR3 has 13 residues.

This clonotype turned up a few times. The CDR3 loop reads CSVEDRGLEDTQYF. The CDR3 DNA sequence: TGCAGCGTTGAAGATCGGGGGCTCGAAGATACGCAGTATTTT. The V call is TRBV29-1, the J call TRBJ2-3, with D perhaps TRBD1 or TRBD2 (6 bases each). V shed 0 bases and J shed 5 bases, with 12 bases lying between them. The CDR3 extends over 14 amino acids. Germline CDR1 reads SQVTM; CDR2 reads ANQGSEA.

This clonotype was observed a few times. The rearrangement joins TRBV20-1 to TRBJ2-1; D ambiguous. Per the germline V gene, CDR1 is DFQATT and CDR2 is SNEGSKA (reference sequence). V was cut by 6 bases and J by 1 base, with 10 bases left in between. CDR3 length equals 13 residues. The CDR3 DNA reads TGCAGTGCATGGATTCTTTCCTACAATGAGCAGTTCTTC. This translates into CSAWILSYNEQFF.

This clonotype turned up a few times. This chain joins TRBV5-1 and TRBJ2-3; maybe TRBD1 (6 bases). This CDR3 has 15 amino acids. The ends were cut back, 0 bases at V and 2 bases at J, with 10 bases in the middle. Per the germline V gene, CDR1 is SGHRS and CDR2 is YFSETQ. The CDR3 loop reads CASSLGDILTDTQYF. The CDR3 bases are TGCGCCAGCAGCTTGGGGGACATCCTCACAGATACGCAGTATTTT.

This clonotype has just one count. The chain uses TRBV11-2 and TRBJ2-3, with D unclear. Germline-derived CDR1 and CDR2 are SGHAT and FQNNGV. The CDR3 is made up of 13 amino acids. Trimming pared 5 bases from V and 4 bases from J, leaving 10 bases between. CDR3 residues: CASSPGNPDTQYF. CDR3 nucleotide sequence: TGTGCCAGCAGCCCGGGCAACCCAGATACGCAGTATTTT. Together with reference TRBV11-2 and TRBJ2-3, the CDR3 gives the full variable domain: EAGVAQSPRYKIIEKRQSVAFWCNPISGHATLYWYQQILGQGPKLLIQFQNNGVVDDSQLPKDRFSAERLKGVDSTLKIQPAKLEDSAVYLCASSPGNPDTQYFGPGTRLTVL.